The clone carrying this TCR beta chain was found a few times. The antigen remains undetermined. This record belongs to a study of cytomegalovirus exposure and HLA in healthy donors. Study in general: Researchers found that 81% of almost 400 genotyped donors fell within the Caucasian-associated ancestry cluster. Notes on the study in general: The study labeled approximately 150 TCR beta chains cytomegalovirus-associated. Most TCR sequences proved rare, with some public TCRs found in many donors.

Primers: 60 Vbeta forward and 13 Jbeta reverse. Here immunoSEQ multiplex PCR was the method, and the copy in TCRdb shows in-frame clones only, minus some. The repertoire consists of around 94,000 clones, with 75% to 90% occurring once and the leading ten covering 2.5% to 3%. Germline CDR1 is SGDLS and CDR2 is YYNGEE. Trimming removed 0 bases from V and 2 bases from J, with 6 bases in between. The CDR3 covers 13 residues. The chain couples TRBV9 to TRBJ2-7; D is unresolved. The clonotype comes from a man aged 40-55 years in good health and CMV-seronegative. Sequencing was done on a sample of PBMCs. This chain's CDR3 is CASSVGDTYEQYF. CDR3 DNA: TGTGCCAGCAGCGTAGGAGACACCTACGAGCAGTACTTC.